Sequencing of this T cell receptor beta chain was carried out in a study of T cells in Graves' hyperthyroidism and ophthalmopathy. Trimming cost V 3 bases and J 3 bases, with 13 bases left between them. CDR3 size: 16 residues. Germline-derived CDR1 and CDR2 are KGHDR and SFDVKD. This clonotype was counted only a few times. What it binds is unknown. Broader study findings: In the blood, most expanded thyroid clonotypes above 0.001 appeared as well. The model forecast ophthalmopathy, anticipating it by a median roughly 6.3 months before onset.

Uncontrolled infection, other autoimmune disease, pregnancy or lactation led to exclusion. Amplification of TCR beta CDR3 regions used RNA as the template. RT-PCR in the first round (using the HTBI primer set) targeted the TCR CDR3. TCRdb passed the multiplex PCR reads through MiXCR, listing each CDR3 protein once. The sample lists about 640,000 distinct CDR3 sequences, roughly 45% occurring once. This clonotype originated in an adult man with Graves' disease, either hyperthyroidism or ophthalmopathy (not recorded which). Material for sequencing was peripheral blood or thyroid tissue (not recorded which). The chain recombines TRBV24-1 with TRBJ2-2; D perhaps matches TRBD2 (6 bases). The CDR3 is CATSDEEGQDTGELFF. In nucleotides, the CDR3 is TGTGCCACCAGTGATGAGGAGGGGCAGGACACCGGGGAGCTGTTTTTT.